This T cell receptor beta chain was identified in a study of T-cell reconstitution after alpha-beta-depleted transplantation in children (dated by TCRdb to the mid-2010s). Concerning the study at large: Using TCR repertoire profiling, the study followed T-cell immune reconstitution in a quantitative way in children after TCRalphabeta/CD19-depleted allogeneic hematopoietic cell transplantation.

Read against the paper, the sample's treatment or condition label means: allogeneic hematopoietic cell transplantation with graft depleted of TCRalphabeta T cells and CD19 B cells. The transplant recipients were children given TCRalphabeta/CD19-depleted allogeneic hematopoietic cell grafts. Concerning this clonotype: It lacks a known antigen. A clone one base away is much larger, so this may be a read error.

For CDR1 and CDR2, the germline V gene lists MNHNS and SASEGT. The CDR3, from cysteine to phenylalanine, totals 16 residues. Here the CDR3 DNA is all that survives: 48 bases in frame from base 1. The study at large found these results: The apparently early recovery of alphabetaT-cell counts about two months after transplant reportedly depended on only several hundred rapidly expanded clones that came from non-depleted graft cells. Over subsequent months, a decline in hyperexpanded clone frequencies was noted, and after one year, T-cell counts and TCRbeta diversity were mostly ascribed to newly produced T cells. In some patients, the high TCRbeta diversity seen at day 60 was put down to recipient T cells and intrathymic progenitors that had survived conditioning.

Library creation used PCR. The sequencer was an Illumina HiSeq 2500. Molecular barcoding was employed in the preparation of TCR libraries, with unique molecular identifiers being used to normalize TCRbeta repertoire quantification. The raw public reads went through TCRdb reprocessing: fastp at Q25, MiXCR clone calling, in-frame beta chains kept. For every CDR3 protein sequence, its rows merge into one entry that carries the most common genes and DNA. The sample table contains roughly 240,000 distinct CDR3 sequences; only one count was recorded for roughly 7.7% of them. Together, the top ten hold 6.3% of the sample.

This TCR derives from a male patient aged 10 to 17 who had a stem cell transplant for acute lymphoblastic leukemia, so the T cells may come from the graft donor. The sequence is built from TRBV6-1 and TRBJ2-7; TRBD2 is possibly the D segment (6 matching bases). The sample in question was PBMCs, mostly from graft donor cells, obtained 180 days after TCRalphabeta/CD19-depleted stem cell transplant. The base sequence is TGTGCCGGCAGCCCCCAATATGGAGGGAGTACCTACGAGCAGTACTTC. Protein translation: CAGSPQYGGSTYEQYF.